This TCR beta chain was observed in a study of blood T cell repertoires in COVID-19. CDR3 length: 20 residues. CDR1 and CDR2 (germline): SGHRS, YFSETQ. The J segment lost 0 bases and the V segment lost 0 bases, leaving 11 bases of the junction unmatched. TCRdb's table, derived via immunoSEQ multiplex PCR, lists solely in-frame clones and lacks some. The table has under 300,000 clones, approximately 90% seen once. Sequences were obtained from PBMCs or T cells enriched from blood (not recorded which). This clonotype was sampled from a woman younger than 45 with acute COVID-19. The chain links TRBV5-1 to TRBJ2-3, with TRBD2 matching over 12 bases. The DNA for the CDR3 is TGCGCCAGCAGCTTGGTAGGACTAGCGGGGAATCGCCCTAGCACAGATACGCAGTATTTT. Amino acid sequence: CASSLVGLAGNRPSTDTQYF. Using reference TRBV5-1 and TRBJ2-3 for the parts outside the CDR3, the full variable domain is KAGVTQTPRYLIKTRGQQVTLSCSPISGHRSVSWYQQTPGQGLQFLFEYFSETQRNKGNFPGRFSGRQFSNSRSEMNVSTLELGDSALYLCASSLVGLAGNRPSTDTQYFGPGTRLTVL.